A selection of T cell receptor beta chains follows, all from one sample in a study of blood T cell repertoires in COVID-19. Data came from immunoSEQ multiplex PCR; TCRdb stores just in-frame clones and leaves some out. The table includes about 290,000 clones, approximately 86% detected once. What was sequenced was peripheral blood. Every receptor here comes from a woman aged 45-65 years with active or convalescent COVID-19. Each CDR3 is given with its conserved first and last residue. The D gene is left open where the match is weak. Size tells how often a clone was seen (once, few, many) or the class of an expanded clone, and some rows leave it out.

clone size: -; D gene: -; J gene: TRBJ2-5; CDR3 length: 13; V gene: TRBV5-1; CDR3 protein: CASSSGVGETQYF; CDR3 DNA: TGCGCCAGCAGCTCAGGGGTAGGTGAGACCCAGTACTTC
clone size: -; D gene: TRBD1; J gene: TRBJ1-4; CDR3 length: 14; V gene: TRBV7-8; CDR3 protein: CASSLDRADEKLFF; CDR3 DNA: TGTGCCAGCAGCTTGGACAGGGCGGATGAAAAACTGTTTTTT
clone size: -; D gene: -; J gene: TRBJ2-4; CDR3 length: 15; V gene: TRBV19; CDR3 protein: CASSPPGIAKNIQYF; CDR3 DNA: TGTGCCAGTAGCCCCCCGGGGATCGCCAAAAACATTCAGTACTTC
clone size: -; D gene: -; J gene: TRBJ1-1; CDR3 length: 16; V gene: TRBV5-1; CDR3 protein: CASSLLGPGRNTEAFF; CDR3 DNA: TGCGCCAGCAGCTTGTTGGGGCCAGGGCGGAACACTGAAGCTTTCTTT
clone size: -; D gene: -; J gene: TRBJ1-4; CDR3 length: 14; V gene: TRBV6-5; CDR3 protein: CASTKGGADEKLFF; CDR3 DNA: TGTGCCAGCACCAAGGGGGGGGCTGATGAAAAACTGTTTTTT
clone size: -; D gene: TRBD2; J gene: TRBJ2-5; CDR3 length: 15; V gene: TRBV14; CDR3 protein: CACSVAGPTGRTQYF; CDR3 DNA: TGTGCCTGCTCGGTAGCGGGGCCCACCGGGAGGACCCAGTACTTC
clone size: few; D gene: -; J gene: TRBJ1-3; CDR3 length: 14; V gene: TRBV18; CDR3 protein: CASSLAGTRNTIYF; CDR3 DNA: TGTGCCAGCTCACTGGCCGGGACTCGAAACACCATATATTTT
clone size: -; D gene: TRBD1; J gene: TRBJ1-5; CDR3 length: 15; V gene: TRBV19; CDR3 protein: CASREDRAGNQPQHF; CDR3 DNA: TGTGCCAGTAGGGAAGACAGGGCGGGCAATCAGCCCCAGCATTTT
clone size: -; D gene: -; J gene: TRBJ2-7; CDR3 length: 13; V gene: TRBV11-3; CDR3 protein: CASSLEGIGEQYF; CDR3 DNA: TGTGCCAGCAGCCTGGAGGGAATAGGCGAGCAGTACTTC
clone size: -; D gene: -; J gene: TRBJ2-1; CDR3 length: 13; V gene: TRBV20-1; CDR3 protein: CSASFAGRGEQFF; CDR3 DNA: TGCAGTGCTAGTTTCGCGGGAAGGGGTGAGCAGTTCTTC
clone size: -; D gene: TRBD1; J gene: TRBJ2-5; CDR3 length: 17; V gene: TRBV7-9; CDR3 protein: CASSLIVGQGVKETQYF; CDR3 DNA: TGTGCCAGCAGCTTAATCGTCGGACAGGGCGTAAAAGAGACCCAGTACTTC
clone size: -; D gene: -; J gene: TRBJ2-3; CDR3 length: 14; V gene: TRBV2; CDR3 protein: CASSRQRETDTQYF; CDR3 DNA: TGTGCCAGCAGTCGACAGCGAGAGACAGATACGCAGTATTTT
clone size: -; D gene: TRBD2; J gene: TRBJ2-4; CDR3 length: 15; V gene: TRBV13; CDR3 protein: CASSPRGGPENIQYF; CDR3 DNA: TGTGCCAGCAGCCCCCGGGGGGGCCCGGAAAACATTCAGTACTTC
clone size: -; D gene: TRBD1; J gene: TRBJ1-2; CDR3 length: 14; V gene: TRBV7-8; CDR3 protein: CASAPPGQGTGYTF; CDR3 DNA: TGTGCCAGCGCTCCCCCGGGACAGGGGACTGGCTACACCTTC
clone size: -; D gene: -; J gene: TRBJ1-3; CDR3 length: 15; V gene: TRBV11-2; CDR3 protein: CASSLQGYSGNTIYF; CDR3 DNA: TGTGCCAGCAGCTTACAGGGTTACTCTGGAAACACCATATATTTT
clone size: -; D gene: TRBD2; J gene: TRBJ2-3; CDR3 length: 15; V gene: TRBV6-5; CDR3 protein: CASSIGTSRTDTQYF; CDR3 DNA: TGTGCCAGCAGCATCGGGACTAGCCGAACAGATACGCAGTATTTT
clone size: -; D gene: -; J gene: TRBJ1-2; CDR3 length: 12; V gene: TRBV29-1; CDR3 protein: CSVDPNGSRYTF; CDR3 DNA: TGCAGCGTTGACCCGAATGGGAGCCGCTACACCTTC
clone size: -; D gene: -; J gene: TRBJ1-1; CDR3 length: 15; V gene: TRBV27; CDR3 protein: CASFRRVESNTEAFF; CDR3 DNA: TGTGCCAGCTTCCGCAGGGTCGAATCGAACACTGAAGCTTTCTTT
clone size: few; D gene: TRBD2; J gene: TRBJ2-7; CDR3 length: 14; V gene: TRBV5-4; CDR3 protein: CASSSFASGYEQYF; CDR3 DNA: TGTGCCAGCAGCTCGTTCGCTAGCGGGTACGAGCAGTACTTC
clone size: once; D gene: TRBD1; J gene: TRBJ2-2; CDR3 length: 15; V gene: TRBV27; CDR3 protein: CASSFQQGITGELFF; CDR3 DNA: TGTGCCAGCAGTTTCCAACAGGGGATCACCGGGGAGCTGTTTTTT
clone size: -; D gene: -; J gene: TRBJ1-1; CDR3 length: 10; V gene: TRBV6-5; CDR3 protein: CASRMTEAFF; CDR3 DNA: TGTGCCAGCCGTATGACTGAAGCTTTCTTT
clone size: -; D gene: TRBD1; J gene: TRBJ1-2; CDR3 length: 13; V gene: TRBV19; CDR3 protein: CASSIGPGGGYTF; CDR3 DNA: TGTGCCAGTAGTATAGGGCCAGGGGGCGGCTACACCTTC
clone size: -; D gene: TRBD2; J gene: TRBJ2-5; CDR3 length: 17; V gene: TRBV24-1; CDR3 protein: CATSDPPGSGSGETQYF; CDR3 DNA: TGTGCCACCAGTGACCCCCCGGGTAGCGGGAGTGGAGAGACCCAGTACTTC
clone size: -; D gene: -; J gene: TRBJ2-5; CDR3 length: 14; V gene: TRBV5-1; CDR3 protein: CASSLAGVRETQYF; CDR3 DNA: TGCGCCAGCAGCTTGGCCGGGGTGAGAGAGACCCAGTACTTC
clone size: few; D gene: TRBD2; J gene: TRBJ2-7; CDR3 length: 15; V gene: TRBV12-5; CDR3 protein: CASGPRLAGDLEQYF; CDR3 DNA: TGTGCTAGTGGTCCGCGACTAGCGGGAGATCTCGAGCAGTACTTC
clone size: -; D gene: TRBD1; J gene: TRBJ2-2; CDR3 length: 14; V gene: TRBV27; CDR3 protein: CASSPGQGTGELFF; CDR3 DNA: TGTGCCAGCAGTCCCGGACAGGGGACCGGGGAGCTGTTTTTT
clone size: -; D gene: -; J gene: TRBJ2-3; CDR3 length: 16; V gene: TRBV3-1/TRBV3-2; CDR3 protein: CASSQVGGPSTDTQYF; CDR3 DNA: TGTGCCAGCAGCCAAGTCGGCGGGCCTAGCACAGATACGCAGTATTTT
clone size: -; D gene: -; J gene: TRBJ2-1; CDR3 length: 13; V gene: TRBV5-4; CDR3 protein: CASSFQGGNEQFF; CDR3 DNA: TGTGCCAGCAGCTTTCAGGGGGGCAATGAGCAGTTCTTC
clone size: -; D gene: TRBD2; J gene: TRBJ2-1; CDR3 length: 19; V gene: TRBV15; CDR3 protein: CATSRGLAGIKFSYNEQFF; CDR3 DNA: TGTGCCACCAGCAGGGGACTAGCGGGAATTAAGTTCTCCTACAATGAGCAGTTCTTC
clone size: -; D gene: TRBD2; J gene: TRBJ2-1; CDR3 length: 16; V gene: TRBV24-1; CDR3 protein: CATSDPTSGTYNEQFF; CDR3 DNA: TGTGCCACCAGTGATCCCACTAGCGGGACCTACAATGAGCAGTTCTTC
clone size: few; D gene: TRBD2; J gene: TRBJ2-2; CDR3 length: 15; V gene: TRBV7-9; CDR3 protein: CASSSLTSLNGELFF; CDR3 DNA: TGTGCCAGCAGCTCCTTGACTAGCTTGAACGGGGAGCTGTTTTTT
clone size: once; D gene: TRBD1; J gene: TRBJ2-1; CDR3 length: 15; V gene: TRBV15; CDR3 protein: CATSATGGAEGEQFF; CDR3 DNA: TGTGCCACCAGCGCGACAGGGGGCGCAGAAGGAGAGCAGTTCTTC
clone size: -; D gene: -; J gene: TRBJ1-1; CDR3 length: 15; V gene: TRBV3-1/TRBV3-2; CDR3 protein: CASSQGATGYTEAFF; CDR3 DNA: TGTGCCAGCAGCCAAGGGGCAACAGGGTACACTGAAGCTTTCTTT
clone size: -; D gene: -; J gene: TRBJ2-7; CDR3 length: 13; V gene: TRBV19; CDR3 protein: CASSIASSYEQYF; CDR3 DNA: TGTGCCAGTAGTATCGCGAGCTCCTACGAGCAGTACTTC
clone size: -; D gene: -; J gene: TRBJ1-1; CDR3 length: 15; V gene: TRBV11-2; CDR3 protein: CASSSLTGTGTEAFF; CDR3 DNA: TGTGCCAGCAGCTCACTGACAGGTACCGGGACTGAAGCTTTCTTT
clone size: -; D gene: TRBD1; J gene: TRBJ1-5; CDR3 length: 16; V gene: TRBV18; CDR3 protein: CASSPNTGAANQPQHF; CDR3 DNA: TGTGCCAGCTCACCAAATACAGGGGCGGCCAATCAGCCCCAGCATTTT
clone size: -; D gene: -; J gene: TRBJ2-7; CDR3 length: 13; V gene: TRBV7-3; CDR3 protein: CASSLETAGEQYF; CDR3 DNA: TGTGCCAGCAGCTTAGAAACAGCTGGCGAGCAGTACTTC
clone size: -; D gene: -; J gene: TRBJ1-6; CDR3 length: 14; V gene: TRBV19; CDR3 protein: CASSIGTYNSPLHF; CDR3 DNA: TGTGCCAGTAGTATAGGTACCTATAATTCACCCCTCCACTTT
clone size: -; D gene: -; J gene: TRBJ2-5; CDR3 length: 13; V gene: TRBV19; CDR3 protein: CASRGPPRGSQYF; CDR3 DNA: TGTGCCAGTAGAGGTCCTCCAAGGGGGAGCCAGTACTTC
clone size: -; D gene: -; J gene: TRBJ1-3; CDR3 length: 14; V gene: TRBV18; CDR3 protein: CASSPQGAGNTIYF; CDR3 DNA: TGTGCCAGCTCACCACAGGGGGCTGGAAACACCATATATTTT
clone size: -; D gene: TRBD1; J gene: TRBJ2-1; CDR3 length: 12; V gene: TRBV2; CDR3 protein: CASSGTGGEQFF; CDR3 DNA: TGTGCCAGCAGCGGGACAGGGGGTGAGCAGTTCTTC
clone size: -; D gene: -; J gene: TRBJ1-1; CDR3 length: 13; V gene: TRBV29-1; CDR3 protein: CSGETGGSTEAFF; CDR3 DNA: TGCAGCGGCGAGACAGGTGGAAGCACTGAAGCTTTCTTT
clone size: -; D gene: -; J gene: TRBJ2-1; CDR3 length: 14; V gene: TRBV6-2/TRBV6-3; CDR3 protein: CASSYPGSLREQFF; CDR3 DNA: TGTGCCAGCAGTTACCCCGGGAGTCTTCGTGAGCAGTTCTTC
clone size: -; D gene: -; J gene: TRBJ2-1; CDR3 length: 14; V gene: TRBV6-5; CDR3 protein: CASSRSSSYNEQFF; CDR3 DNA: TGTGCCAGCAGTAGGAGTAGCTCCTACAATGAGCAGTTCTTC
clone size: -; D gene: -; J gene: TRBJ2-1; CDR3 length: 17; V gene: TRBV5-1; CDR3 protein: CASSLAGGVGSYNEQFF; CDR3 DNA: TGCGCCAGCAGCTTGGCCGGAGGGGTTGGCTCCTACAATGAGCAGTTCTTC
clone size: -; D gene: TRBD2; J gene: TRBJ2-1; CDR3 length: 15; V gene: TRBV6-4; CDR3 protein: CASSVLAGVNNEQFF; CDR3 DNA: TGTGCCAGCAGTGTCCTAGCGGGAGTCAACAATGAGCAGTTCTTC
clone size: -; D gene: -; J gene: TRBJ1-1; CDR3 length: 16; V gene: TRBV3-1/TRBV3-2; CDR3 protein: CASSPRAGFMNTEAFF; CDR3 DNA: TGTGCCAGCAGCCCCAGGGCAGGTTTTATGAACACTGAAGCTTTCTTT
clone size: -; D gene: -; J gene: TRBJ1-5; CDR3 length: 15; V gene: TRBV4-1; CDR3 protein: CASSQSGGSNQPQHF; CDR3 DNA: TGCGCCAGCAGCCAATCGGGGGGTAGCAATCAGCCCCAGCATTTT
clone size: -; D gene: TRBD1; J gene: TRBJ1-4; CDR3 length: 15; V gene: TRBV9; CDR3 protein: CASSVGDRWDEKLFF; CDR3 DNA: TGTGCCAGCAGCGTGGGGGACAGGTGGGATGAAAAACTGTTTTTT
clone size: -; D gene: TRBD1; J gene: TRBJ1-2; CDR3 length: 16; V gene: TRBV5-4; CDR3 protein: CASSEPGGVRSYGYTF; CDR3 DNA: TGTGCCAGCAGCGAGCCAGGGGGCGTTAGGAGCTATGGCTACACCTTC
clone size: -; D gene: -; J gene: TRBJ1-2; CDR3 length: 15; V gene: TRBV4-1; CDR3 protein: CASSQEAGANYGYTF; CDR3 DNA: TGCGCCAGCAGCCAAGAGGCAGGGGCTAACTATGGCTACACCTTC
clone size: -; D gene: TRBD2; J gene: TRBJ2-7; CDR3 length: 15; V gene: TRBV10-3; CDR3 protein: CAISPLAGGSYEQYF; CDR3 DNA: TGTGCCATCAGTCCACTAGCGGGAGGTTCCTACGAGCAGTACTTC
clone size: -; D gene: -; J gene: TRBJ2-5; CDR3 length: 14; V gene: TRBV4-1; CDR3 protein: CASSQGELQETQYF; CDR3 DNA: TGCGCCAGCAGCCAAGGCGAGCTCCAAGAGACCCAGTACTTC
clone size: -; D gene: -; J gene: TRBJ2-3; CDR3 length: 13; V gene: TRBV12-3/TRBV12-4; CDR3 protein: CASSPRASDTQYF; CDR3 DNA: TGTGCCAGCAGTCCCCGAGCTTCAGATACGCAGTATTTT
clone size: -; D gene: -; J gene: TRBJ2-7; CDR3 length: 11; V gene: TRBV3-1/TRBV3-2; CDR3 protein: CASSHSYEQYF; CDR3 DNA: TGTGCCAGCAGCCATAGCTACGAGCAGTACTTC
clone size: -; D gene: TRBD1; J gene: TRBJ1-4; CDR3 length: 15; V gene: TRBV18; CDR3 protein: CASSPRTGGNEKLFF; CDR3 DNA: TGTGCCAGCTCACCACGTACAGGGGGTAATGAAAAACTGTTTTTT
clone size: -; D gene: TRBD2; J gene: TRBJ2-3; CDR3 length: 16; V gene: TRBV18; CDR3 protein: CASSTSKTSLTDTQYF; CDR3 DNA: TGTGCCAGCTCGACTTCCAAGACTAGCCTGACAGATACGCAGTATTTT
clone size: -; D gene: -; J gene: TRBJ1-1; CDR3 length: 13; V gene: TRBV11-2; CDR3 protein: CASSLQMNTEAFF; CDR3 DNA: TGTGCCAGCAGCTTGCAGATGAACACTGAAGCTTTCTTT
clone size: -; D gene: TRBD2; J gene: TRBJ2-1; CDR3 length: 16; V gene: TRBV28; CDR3 protein: CASSPLGLANYNEQFF; CDR3 DNA: TGTGCCAGCAGCCCTCTGGGACTAGCGAATTACAATGAGCAGTTCTTC
clone size: -; D gene: TRBD1; J gene: TRBJ1-6; CDR3 length: 13; V gene: TRBV6-6; CDR3 protein: CATRDSNNSPLHF; CDR3 DNA: TGTGCCACAAGGGACAGTAATAATTCACCCCTCCACTTT